The clone carrying this TCR beta chain turned up a few times. The antigen is undetermined. V was shortened by 4 bases and J by 0 bases, with 9 bases between the two germline ends. Germline assignment: CDR1 MNHEY and CDR2 SVGEGT. CDR3 length equals 14 residues. This entry is derived from a study of human T cells and chemical hapten exposure. Study context: 2% DPC applied to a 2 cm by 2 cm arm area sensitized donors.

As to time point: pre-sensitization, week 0. Treatment noted: therapeutic diphenylcyclopropenone sensitization with weekly scalp DPC. Suited to DPC and affected by alopecia, the donors ranged from 18 to 70 years old. In TCRdb, the RACE reads were re-called with MiXCR into one record per CDR3 protein. The table includes roughly 260,000 distinct CDR3 sequences, more than 6.5% detected once. Study conclusions and caveats: Expanded TCRs created a significantly greater count of big CDR3 similarity clusters than controls did.

The receptor comes from a woman between 40 and 50 years old with alopecia areata. Some clones in this sample may be carry-over from other donors' samples. The source was whole blood, collected in connection with sensitization to the hapten diphenylcyclopropenone (DPC). The chain is built from TRBV6-2 or TRBV6-3 and TRBJ1-1; D is unclear. CDR3 bases: TGTGCCAGCAGTTCTAAGGCTATGAACACTGAAGCTTTCTTT. Protein product: CASSSKAMNTEAFF.